The rows below give T cell receptor beta chains drawn from one sample of a study of shared clonotypes between healthy human individuals. Clones were sequenced by immunoSEQ multiplex PCR, and TCRdb holds only the in-frame ones, with some missing. The sample lists some 980,000 clones, over 75% seen once, with over 1.3% in the top ten. The specimen was memory CD4+ T cells sorted from blood. These receptors all stem from a man between 18 and 29 years old in good health. Both conserved end residues are part of each CDR3. A D gene is named only where the DNA matches it firmly. Clone sizes are given selectively: once, few, many, or a class where the clone is expanded.

size: NA
J: TRBJ2-3
V: TRBV30
D: NA
CDR3: CAWAGTSRTDTQYF
DNA: TGTGCCTGGGCCGGGACTTCACGCACAGATACGCAGTATTTT

size: NA
J: TRBJ2-2
V: TRBV6-1
D: TRBD1
CDR3: CASATGARGTGELFF
DNA: TGTGCCAGCGCCACAGGGGCGAGGGGCACCGGGGAGCTGTTTTTT

size: NA
J: TRBJ2-3
V: TRBV4-1
D: NA
CDR3: CASSQAGTDTQYF
DNA: TGCGCCAGCAGCCAAGCGGGAACAGATACGCAGTATTTT

size: NA
J: TRBJ1-6
V: TRBV2
D: TRBD1
CDR3: CASRAGTVYNSPLHF
DNA: TGTGCCAGCAGGGCCGGGACAGTTTATAATTCACCCCTCCACTTT

size: NA
J: TRBJ2-5
V: TRBV11-2
D: TRBD1
CDR3: CASGGQGGETQYF
DNA: TGTGCCAGCGGGGGACAGGGAGGTGAGACCCAGTACTTC

size: few
J: TRBJ1-1
V: TRBV10-1
D: TRBD1
CDR3: CASSERQGYTEAFF
DNA: TGCGCCAGCAGTGAGCGACAGGGATACACTGAAGCTTTCTTT

size: NA
J: TRBJ2-7
V: TRBV5-1
D: TRBD1
CDR3: CASSPTGQGLNEQYF
DNA: TGCGCCAGCAGCCCTACGGGACAGGGACTAAACGAGCAGTACTTC

size: NA
J: TRBJ1-4
V: TRBV5-1
D: NA
CDR3: CASSPRTAATNEKLFF
DNA: TGCGCCAGCAGCCCGAGGACAGCTGCAACTAATGAAAAACTGTTTTTT

size: NA
J: TRBJ2-2
V: TRBV6-5
D: TRBD2
CDR3: CASSSPRGRASGELFF
DNA: TGTGCCAGCAGTTCCCCCCGCGGGAGGGCCTCCGGGGAGCTGTTTTTT

size: NA
J: TRBJ2-5
V: TRBV2
D: NA
CDR3: CASSVISGGGETQYF
DNA: TGTGCCAGCAGTGTTATTTCGGGGGGCGGAGAGACCCAGTACTTC

size: NA
J: TRBJ2-5
V: TRBV27
D: TRBD1
CDR3: CASRQQGAQETQYF
DNA: TGTGCCAGCAGGCAACAGGGGGCTCAAGAGACCCAGTACTTC

size: NA
J: TRBJ1-1
V: TRBV5-6
D: NA
CDR3: CASSRTFQGEAFF
DNA: TGTGCCAGCAGCCGGACTTTTCAAGGGGAAGCTTTCTTT

size: NA
J: TRBJ2-2
V: TRBV5-4
D: TRBD2
CDR3: CASSLAWGGDNTGELFF
DNA: TGTGCCAGCAGCTTGGCCTGGGGGGGAGATAACACCGGGGAGCTGTTTTTT

size: NA
J: TRBJ2-5
V: TRBV9
D: TRBD1
CDR3: CASSAGTGVETQYF
DNA: TGTGCCAGCAGCGCCGGGACAGGGGTCGAGACCCAGTACTTC

size: NA
J: TRBJ2-7
V: TRBV7-9
D: NA
CDR3: CASSSPFRQGYEQYF
DNA: TGTGCCAGCAGCTCCCCCTTCCGGCAGGGCTACGAGCAGTACTTC

size: NA
J: TRBJ1-3
V: TRBV2
D: NA
CDR3: CASSELLAGVNGNTIYF
DNA: TGTGCCAGCAGTGAACTACTCGCAGGCGTGAATGGGAACACCATATATTTT

size: NA
J: TRBJ2-3
V: TRBV9
D: NA
CDR3: CASSVLQDGPLVDTQYF
DNA: TGTGCCAGCAGCGTCCTACAGGACGGTCCCCTAGTGGATACGCAGTATTTT